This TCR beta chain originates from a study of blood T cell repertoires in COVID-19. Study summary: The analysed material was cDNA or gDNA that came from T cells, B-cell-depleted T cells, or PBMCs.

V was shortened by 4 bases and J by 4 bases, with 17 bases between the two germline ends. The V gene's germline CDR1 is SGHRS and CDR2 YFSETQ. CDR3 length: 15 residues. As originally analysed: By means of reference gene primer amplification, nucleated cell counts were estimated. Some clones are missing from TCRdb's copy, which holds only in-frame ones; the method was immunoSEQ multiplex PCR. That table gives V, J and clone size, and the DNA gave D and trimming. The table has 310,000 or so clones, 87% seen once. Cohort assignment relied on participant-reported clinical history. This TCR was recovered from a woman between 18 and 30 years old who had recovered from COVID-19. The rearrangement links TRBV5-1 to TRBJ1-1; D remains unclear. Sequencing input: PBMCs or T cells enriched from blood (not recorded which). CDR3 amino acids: CASSTEGRVSTEAFF. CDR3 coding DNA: TGCGCCAGCAGCACGGAAGGGCGGGTCAGCACTGAAGCTTTCTTT.